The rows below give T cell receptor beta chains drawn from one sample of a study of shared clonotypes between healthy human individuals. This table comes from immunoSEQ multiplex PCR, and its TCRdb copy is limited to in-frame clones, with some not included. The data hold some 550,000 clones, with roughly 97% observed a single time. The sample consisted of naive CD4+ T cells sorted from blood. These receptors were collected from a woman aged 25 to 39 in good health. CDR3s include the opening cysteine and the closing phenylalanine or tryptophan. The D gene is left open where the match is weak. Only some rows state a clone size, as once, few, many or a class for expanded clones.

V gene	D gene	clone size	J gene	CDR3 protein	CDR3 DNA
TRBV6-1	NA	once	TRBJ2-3	CASSAGGPQTTDTQYF	TGTGCCAGCAGTGCCGGGGGACCCCAGACAACAGATACGCAGTATTTT
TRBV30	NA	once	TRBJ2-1	CAWGRTGYNEQFF	TGTGCCTGGGGGAGGACAGGTTACAATGAGCAGTTCTTC
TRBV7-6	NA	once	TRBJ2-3	CASSMPGSDTQYF	TGTGCCAGCAGCATGCCGGGCTCGGATACGCAGTATTTT
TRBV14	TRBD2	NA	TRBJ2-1	CASSQHLAGAGNEQFF	TGTGCCAGCAGCCAACATCTAGCGGGAGCCGGCAATGAGCAGTTCTTC
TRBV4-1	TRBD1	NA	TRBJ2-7	CASSPSSARQGRGEQYF	TGCGCCAGCAGCCCTAGTTCGGCCCGACAGGGAAGGGGCGAGCAGTACTTC
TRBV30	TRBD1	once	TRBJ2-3	CAWSVGTGGFDTQYF	TGTGCCTGGAGTGTGGGGACAGGGGGCTTCGATACGCAGTATTTT
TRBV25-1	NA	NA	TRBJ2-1	CSSSSYNEQFF	TGTTCCAGTAGCTCCTACAATGAGCAGTTCTTC
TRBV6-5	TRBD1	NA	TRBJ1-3	CASSYGGQGAGDTIYF	TGTGCCAGCAGTTACGGGGGACAGGGGGCAGGAGACACCATATATTTT
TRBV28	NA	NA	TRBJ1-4	CASRRSGEGNEKLFF	TGTGCCAGCCGCCGGTCCGGAGAGGGTAATGAAAAACTGTTTTTT
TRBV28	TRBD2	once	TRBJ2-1	CASSPLLKRDYEQFF	TGTGCCAGCAGTCCCCTCCTTAAGCGGGACTATGAGCAGTTCTTC
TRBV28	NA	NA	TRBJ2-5	CASRDSQVGTQYF	TGTGCCAGCAGGGACAGCCAGGTTGGGACCCAGTACTTC
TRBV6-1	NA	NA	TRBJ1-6	CASTDLVAPLHF	TGTGCCAGCACTGACTTAGTGGCACCCCTCCACTTT
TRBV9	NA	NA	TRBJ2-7	CASSVEGDWGYEQYF	TGTGCCAGCAGCGTAGAGGGAGACTGGGGATACGAGCAGTACTTC
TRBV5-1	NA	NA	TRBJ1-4	CASSRRGFDEKLFF	TGCGCCAGCAGCCGAAGGGGGTTCGATGAAAAACTGTTTTTT
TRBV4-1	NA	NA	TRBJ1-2	CASSQDATLNYGYTF	TGCGCCAGCAGCCAAGATGCCACTTTGAACTATGGCTACACCTTC
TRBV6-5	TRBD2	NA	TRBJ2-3	CASRREGLFTDTQYF	TGTGCCAGCAGGCGGGAGGGCCTTTTCACAGATACGCAGTATTTT
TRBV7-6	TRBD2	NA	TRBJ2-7	CASSPGLAGPYEQYF	TGTGCCAGCAGCCCCGGGTTAGCGGGGCCCTACGAGCAGTACTTC
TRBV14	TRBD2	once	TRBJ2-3	CASSQGLAGSFFGTQYF	TGTGCCAGCAGCCAAGGACTAGCGGGGTCCTTTTTTGGTACGCAGTATTTT
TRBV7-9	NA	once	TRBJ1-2	CASGQTAINYGYTF	TGTGCCAGCGGCCAAACGGCGATTAACTATGGCTACACCTTC
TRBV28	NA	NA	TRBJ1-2	CASSEPPPGPAGYTF	TGTGCCAGCAGTGAACCCCCTCCGGGTCCGGCCGGCTACACCTTC
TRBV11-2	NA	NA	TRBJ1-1	CASSLYRQQSEAFF	TGTGCCAGCAGCTTATATAGACAGCAGTCTGAAGCTTTCTTT
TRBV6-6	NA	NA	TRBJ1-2	CASSPWQPRYGYTF	TGTGCCAGCAGTCCCTGGCAGCCTCGGTATGGCTACACCTTC
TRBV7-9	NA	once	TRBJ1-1	CASSLVWAGTEAFF	TGTGCCAGCAGCTTGGTCTGGGCGGGTACTGAAGCTTTCTTT
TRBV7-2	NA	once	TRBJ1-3	CASSLGSLSGNTIYF	TGTGCCAGCAGCTTGGGCAGCCTCTCTGGAAACACCATATATTTT
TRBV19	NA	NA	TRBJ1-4	CASTQSGEAKLFF	TGTGCCAGTACCCAATCCGGCGAGGCAAAACTGTTTTTT
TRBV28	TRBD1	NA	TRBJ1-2	CASSVRMGRGRAGYTF	TGTGCCAGCAGTGTACGAATGGGCAGGGGGCGTGCTGGCTACACCTTC
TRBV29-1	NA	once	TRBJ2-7	CSGGDYEQYF	TGCTCAGGGGGGGATTACGAGCAGTACTTC
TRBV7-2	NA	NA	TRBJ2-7	CASSLRVGTSYEQYF	TGTGCCAGCAGCCTCCGGGTGGGGACTTCCTACGAGCAGTACTTC
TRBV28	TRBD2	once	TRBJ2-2	CASSTSGGSGELFF	TGTGCCAGCAGTACATCGGGAGGGTCCGGGGAGCTGTTTTTT
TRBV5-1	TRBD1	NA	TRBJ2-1	CASRFRDRGFNEQFF	TGCGCCAGCAGATTCCGGGACAGGGGGTTCAATGAGCAGTTCTTC
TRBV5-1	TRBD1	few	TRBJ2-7	CASSFDRGRYEQYF	TGCGCCAGCAGCTTTGACAGGGGTCGCTACGAGCAGTACTTC
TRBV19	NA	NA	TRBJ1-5	CASSIGPSGSNQPQHF	TGTGCCAGTAGTATAGGACCCTCTGGTAGCAATCAGCCCCAGCATTTT
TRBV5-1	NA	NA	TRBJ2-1	CASSLASEYNEQFF	TGCGCCAGCAGCTTGGCGAGCGAGTACAATGAGCAGTTCTTC
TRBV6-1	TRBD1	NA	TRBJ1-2	CASSESGTGGDYGYTF	TGTGCCAGCAGTGAATCAGGGACAGGGGGTGACTATGGCTACACCTTC
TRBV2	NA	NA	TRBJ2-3	CASRTGTTSTDTQYF	TGTGCCAGCAGAACCGGGACGACTAGCACAGATACGCAGTATTTT
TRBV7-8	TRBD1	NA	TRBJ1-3	CASSRAGRGRPRSGNTIYF	TGTGCCAGCAGCAGAGCCGGCAGGGGGCGACCCCGCTCTGGAAACACCATATATTTT
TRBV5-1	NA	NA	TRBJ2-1	CASSVRPRDIGEQFF	TGCGCCAGCAGCGTACGACCCAGGGATATAGGTGAGCAGTTCTTC
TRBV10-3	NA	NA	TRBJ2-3	CAISESHTDTQYF	TGTGCCATCAGTGAGAGCCACACAGATACGCAGTATTTT
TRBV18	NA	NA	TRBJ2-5	CASSPPGRTPETQYF	TGTGCCAGCTCGCCCCCCGGACGAACACCGGAGACCCAGTACTTC
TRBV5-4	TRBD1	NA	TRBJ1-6	CASSPTGGSYSPLHF	TGTGCCAGCAGCCCCACAGGGGGTAGTTATTCACCCCTCCACTTT
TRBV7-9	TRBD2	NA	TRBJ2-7	CASSLEGSGKRTYEQYF	TGTGCCAGCAGCTTAGAAGGGAGCGGGAAGCGAACCTACGAGCAGTACTTC
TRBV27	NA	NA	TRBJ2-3	CASSFGPSTDTQYF	TGTGCCAGCAGTTTCGGTCCGAGCACAGATACGCAGTATTTT
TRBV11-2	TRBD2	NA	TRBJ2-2	CASSLMASGNTGELFF	TGTGCCAGCAGCTTAATGGCTAGCGGGAACACCGGGGAGCTGTTTTTT
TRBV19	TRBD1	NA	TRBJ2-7	CASSVTGTGNNEQYF	TGTGCCAGTAGTGTTACCGGGACAGGGAACAACGAGCAGTACTTC
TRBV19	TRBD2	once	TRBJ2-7	CASSIRGRDGYEQYF	TGTGCCAGTAGTATACGGGGGAGGGATGGCTACGAGCAGTACTTC
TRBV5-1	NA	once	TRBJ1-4	CASSVGAEAKLFF	TGCGCCAGCAGTGTAGGGGCCGAGGCAAAACTGTTTTTT
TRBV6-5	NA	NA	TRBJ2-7	CASSHSYEQYF	TGTGCCAGCAGTCACTCCTACGAGCAGTACTTC
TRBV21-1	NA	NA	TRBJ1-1	CASCEGATGTEAFF	TGTGCCAGCTGTGAGGGGGCGACCGGGACTGAAGCTTTCTTT